This TCR beta chain was profiled in a study of cytomegalovirus exposure and HLA in healthy donors. About the study: A subsequent analysis reported that the roughly 120 validation repertoires were produced on the same platform that had also been used for the roughly 700 first-cohort repertoires. Overall study results and limits: Cytomegalovirus status was reportedly diagnosed by the classifier with high specificity and sensitivity. The listing of roughly 160 TCR beta chains classed them as cytomegalovirus-associated.

As regards this clone: Antigen: not known.

Data came from immunoSEQ multiplex PCR; TCRdb stores just in-frame clones and leaves some out. The sample lists under 150,000 clones, approximately 86% seen once, with around 10% in the top ten. The germline V gene encodes CDR1 MNHEY and CDR2 SVGAGI. Trimming took 6 bases from V and 7 from J, leaving 22 bases between them. The CDR3 spans 15 residues. Sequencing used PBMCs. This receptor was taken from a young man in good health and CMV-seropositive. The chain joins TRBV6-5 to TRBJ2-7; possible D gene TRBD1, 7 bases. The CDR3 DNA is TGTGCCAGCAGAGGGAGACAGGGACTGTTGTGGGAGCAGTACTTC. This gives the protein CASRGRQGLLWEQYF.